This is a list of T cell receptor beta chains from one sample in a study of response to subunit inactivated influenza vaccine. Via MiXCR, TCRdb re-called the RT-PCR reads, giving one row per CDR3 protein. The sample carries 150,000 to 200,000 distinct CDR3 sequences, roughly 12% recorded once. The sample also formed part of further work on T cells expressing NK-cell markers.

The sample in question was CD8+ T cells sorted from PBMCs, obtained 11 to 12 days after vaccination. All receptors come from a man aged 45-60 years who received an inactivated influenza vaccine. Both conserved end residues are part of each CDR3. Each record gives: J gene, V gene, D gene, clone size, CDR3 protein, CDR3 DNA. A D gene is named only where the DNA matches it firmly. Clone size is given for some rows only: seen once, a few or many times, or a class if the clone is expanded.

>TRBJ2-5|TRBV12-3/TRBV12-4|NA|few
CASRVTGRTYF
TGTGCCAGCAGGGTGACAGGCCGTACGTACTTC
>TRBJ2-1|TRBV24-1|TRBD1|many
CATRGTGGYNEQFF
TGTGCCACCAGGGGGACAGGTGGATACAATGAGCAGTTCTTC
>TRBJ2-7|TRBV7-9|TRBD1|few
CASSLGTGLTYEQYF
TGTGCCAGCAGCCTCGGGACAGGCCTCACCTACGAGCAGTACTTC
>TRBJ2-5|TRBV5-6|NA|many
CASSSRGAWETQYF
TGTGCCAGCAGCTCCCGGGGGGCCTGGGAGACCCAGTACTTC
>TRBJ2-7|TRBV5-1|NA|few
CASSLGGFYEQYF
TGCGCCAGCAGCTTGGGAGGGTTCTACGAGCAGTACTTC
>TRBJ2-1|TRBV7-9|TRBD1|NA
CASSLGTGFYNEQFF
TGTGCCAGCAGCTTAGGGACAGGGTTCTACAATGAGCAGTTCTTC
>TRBJ1-5|TRBV28|NA|many
CASSLMTFRGGRQPQHF
TGTGCCAGCAGTTTAATGACGTTCCGGGGAGGAAGGCAGCCCCAGCATTTT
>TRBJ2-7|TRBV15|TRBD2|NA
CATSKAGASEYEQYF
TGTGCCACCAGCAAAGCGGGAGCTTCGGAATACGAGCAGTACTTC
>TRBJ2-1|TRBV27|TRBD2|NA
CASSRGLRLEQFF
TGTGCCAGCAGTCGGGGACTACGATTAGAGCAGTTCTTC
>TRBJ2-2|TRBV6-6|NA|few
CASTENTGELFF
TGTGCCAGCACGGAGAACACCGGGGAGCTGTTTTTT
>TRBJ2-2|TRBV9|NA|NA
CASSVEFSAANTGELFF
TGTGCCAGCAGCGTAGAGTTCTCGGCGGCGAACACCGGGGAGCTGTTTTTT
>TRBJ2-2|TRBV6-2/TRBV6-3|NA|NA
CASSITGRRTGELFF
TGTGCCAGCAGTATAACAGGGAGACGGACCGGGGAGCTGTTTTTT
>TRBJ2-1|TRBV4-3|TRBD2|many
CASSQELAAAYNEQFF
TGCGCCAGCAGCCAAGAACTAGCGGCCGCCTACAATGAGCAGTTCTTC
>TRBJ2-1|TRBV7-9|TRBD2|NA
CASSFSGRAHNEQFF
TGTGCCAGCAGCTTTAGCGGGAGGGCCCACAATGAGCAGTTCTTC
>TRBJ1-1|TRBV10-3|NA|few
CAISGGKPEAFF
TGTGCCATCAGTGGGGGCAAACCTGAAGCTTTCTTT
>TRBJ1-2|TRBV20-1|TRBD1|few
CSARDPDRVDGYTF
TGCAGTGCTAGAGACCCCGACAGGGTTGATGGCTACACCTTC
>TRBJ2-7|TRBV6-5|NA|NA
CASSYIQGSYEQYF
TGTGCCAGCAGTTACATTCAGGGCTCCTACGAGCAGTACTTC
>TRBJ2-2|TRBV7-9|TRBD1|NA
CASSPWTGKRTGELFF
TGTGCCAGCAGCCCGTGGACAGGGAAAAGGACCGGGGAGCTGTTTTTT
>TRBJ2-7|TRBV29-1|NA|few
CSVRRAYEQYF
TGCAGCGTTCGCCGGGCCTACGAGCAGTACTTC
>TRBJ2-1|TRBV4-3|TRBD2|NA
CASSQDPASGGDEQFF
TGCGCCAGCAGCCAAGATCCGGCTAGCGGGGGTGATGAGCAGTTCTTC
>TRBJ2-1|TRBV19|TRBD2|once
CASSIVAGGNNEQFF
TGTGCCAGTAGTATTGTAGCGGGAGGGAACAATGAGCAGTTCTTC
>TRBJ2-5|TRBV2|NA|NA
CASSDLLAGFQETQYF
TGTGCCAGCAGTGATCTACTAGCAGGATTCCAAGAGACCCAGTACTTC
>TRBJ1-1|TRBV10-3|NA|NA
CAISESLGGRTEAFF
TGTGCCATCAGTGAGTCGTTGGGGGGTCGGACTGAAGCTTTCTTT
>TRBJ2-1|TRBV6-2/TRBV6-3|NA|NA
CASSFTAGPGNEQFF
TGTGCCAGCAGTTTCACCGCCGGGCCGGGGAATGAGCAGTTCTTC
>TRBJ2-7|TRBV7-6|NA|many
CASSLVPYEQYF
TGTGCCAGCAGCTTAGTTCCCTACGAGCAGTACTTC
>TRBJ2-7|TRBV19|TRBD1|NA
CASSIRQGTYEQYF
TGTGCCAGTAGCATAAGACAGGGGACGTACGAGCAGTACTTC
>TRBJ2-5|TRBV4-3|NA|many
CASSQVGVETQYF
TGCGCCAGCAGCCAAGTAGGGGTAGAGACCCAGTACTTC
>TRBJ2-7|TRBV29-1|NA|few
CSALGLEELPSYEQYF
TGCAGCGCCCTGGGGCTTGAAGAGCTACCATCCTACGAGCAGTACTTC
>TRBJ2-1|TRBV6-2/TRBV6-3|NA|NA
CASSSGPRNEQFF
TGTGCCAGCAGTTCAGGGCCAAGGAATGAGCAGTTCTTC
>TRBJ1-1|TRBV5-1|TRBD1|NA
CASSWTGHLNTEAFF
TGCGCCAGCAGCTGGACAGGCCACTTGAACACTGAAGCTTTCTTT
>TRBJ2-5|TRBV12-3/TRBV12-4|NA|few
CASSLVRGGETQYF
TGTGCCAGCAGTTTGGTACGAGGCGGGGAGACCCAGTACTTC
>TRBJ2-7|TRBV2|NA|many
CASSEDQGTYEQYF
TGTGCCAGCAGTGAAGATCAGGGGACTTACGAGCAGTACTTC
>TRBJ2-7|TRBV5-1|NA|NA
CASSPHLGSYEQYF
TGCGCCAGCAGCCCGCATCTGGGGTCCTACGAGCAGTACTTC
>TRBJ2-3|TRBV5-4|TRBD1|few
CASSLPGQGADTQYF
TGTGCCAGCAGCCTCCCCGGACAGGGTGCAGATACGCAGTATTTT
>TRBJ2-7|TRBV19|NA|few
CASSIAGSSYEQYF
TGTGCCAGTAGTATAGCGGGCAGCTCCTACGAGCAGTACTTC
>TRBJ2-7|TRBV10-3|NA|NA
CATSRRYRPYEQYF
TGTGCCACGTCACGCCGGTACAGGCCCTACGAGCAGTACTTC
>TRBJ2-3|TRBV15|NA|NA
CATSRDPPDTQYF
TGTGCCACCAGCAGGGACCCCCCCGATACGCAGTATTTT
>TRBJ2-5|TRBV3-1|NA|few
CASSQDPDGTPQETQYF
TGTGCCAGCAGCCAAGATCCCGACGGGACACCCCAAGAGACCCAGTACTTC
>TRBJ2-1|TRBV29-1|TRBD2|many
CSVVGGSGHNEQFF
TGCAGCGTCGTCGGGGGGAGCGGCCACAATGAGCAGTTCTTC
>TRBJ2-5|TRBV29-1|NA|many
CSVEGVLGQQLETQYF
TGCAGCGTTGAAGGCGTGCTGGGGCAACAATTAGAGACCCAGTACTTC
>TRBJ2-7|TRBV9|TRBD2|few
CASSVEGLAGVEKQYF
TGTGCCAGCAGCGTGGAGGGACTAGCGGGTGTAGAAAAGCAGTACTTC
>TRBJ1-5|TRBV27|TRBD1|NA
CASSLTGVGQPQHF
TGTGCCAGCAGTTTGACAGGGGTTGGTCAGCCCCAGCATTTT
>TRBJ2-2|TRBV11-2|TRBD2|many
CASSLLAGPGELFF
TGTGCCAGCAGCTTACTAGCGGGACCCGGGGAGCTGTTTTTT
>TRBJ2-3|TRBV29-1|NA|few
CSVTTDTQYF
TGCAGCGTTACGACAGATACGCAGTATTTT